This record covers a single T cell receptor beta chain. No antigen is known for it. No base-level quality is on record; no much larger clone is a single base apart. The data derive from a study of PD-1 blockade in mismatch repair-deficient tumors (dated 2017 in TCRdb). In the study overall: The trial enrolled more than 85 consecutive patients with roughly twelve mismatch repair-deficient cancer types between 2013 and September 2016, all previously treated and progressing. Tumor-associated T cell clones were tracked in the peripheral blood of patients responding to PD-1 blockade by deep sequencing of TCR CDR3 regions. Findings and caveats that apply to the study as a whole: Clones residing in the tumor, which were often undetectable in blood before treatment, expanded quickly after pembrolizumab and then contracted, generally before radiologic responses.

CDR1 and CDR2 are drawn from the germline V gene (reference sequence): SGHNT, YYREEE. V is pared back by 0 bases and J by 4 bases, with 3 bases lying between the germline termini. Measured from the cysteine to the phenylalanine, the CDR3 is 12 residues long. Kept here is only the CDR3 DNA, which spans 36 bases and is read in frame from base 1. Library preparation employed the immunoSEQ multiplex PCR assay. Not all clones reach the TCRdb copy of this immuneACCESS table, which keeps in-frame sequences only. Checked studies attribute under half of the gap to unresolved V genes and leave the rest unexplained. The sample table holds tens of thousands of clones, of which 88% were seen once. The top ten clonotypes cover approximately 15% of the sample. For each enrolled patient, mismatch repair deficiency was established using either polymerase chain reaction or immunohistochemistry. A few patients who responded to pembrolizumab therapy underwent TCR sequencing. The phase II trial prospectively tested pembrolizumab PD-1 blockade in advanced mismatch repair-deficient cancers regardless of tissue of origin. Peripheral blood T cell samples were collected serially, before PD-1 blockade began and at several time points afterward. The timing of each blood sample was reported as weeks after the first dose of pembrolizumab.

The sequence was collected from an adult with mismatch repair-deficient cancer. Sequenced here: peripheral blood, sampled 52 weeks after starting pembrolizumab. The chain employs TRBV5-4 and TRBJ2-3; there is no confident call for the D gene. In nucleotides, the sequence is TGTGCCAGCAGCTTGGCAGCAGATACGCAGTATTTT. Its protein reads: CASSLAADTQYF.